This passage covers 25 T cell receptor beta chains from one sample sequenced in a study of blood T cell repertoires in COVID-19. Sequencing was performed with immunoSEQ multiplex PCR; in TCRdb, only in-frame clones are kept and a portion is missing. The data show a few hundred thousand clones, around 84% seen once. The material sequenced was PBMCs or T cells enriched from blood (not recorded which). These receptors all stem from a woman aged 35 to 49 who had recovered from COVID-19.

The chain employs TRBV28 and TRBJ2-7; D is possibly TRBD2 (6 bases). Germline values: CDR1 MDHEN, CDR2 SYDVKM. Trimming shortened V by 5 bases and J by 4 bases, and 21 bases separated the two germline ends. CDR3 length equals 16 residues. CDR3 bases: TGTGCCAGCAGTCGTACCCGGGAGCTTGAAGTTTACGAGCAGTACGTC. Translated, it gives CASSRTRELEVYEQYV.

For the CDR3, the DNA is TGTGCCAGCAGTTTTGGGGGGACCTCTGGAAACACCATATATTTT. Amino acid sequence: CASSFGGTSGNTIYF. The V and J genes are TRBV7-9 and TRBJ1-3; D perhaps matches TRBD1 (5 bases). The CDR3 has 15 residues. Germline V gives CDR1 SEHNR, CDR2 FQNEAQ (reference sequence). Trimming shortened V by 6 bases and J by 0 bases, and 12 bases separated the two germline ends.

The V call is TRBV5-1, the J call TRBJ2-7; D is possibly TRBD1 (6 bases). This CDR3 contains 14 residues. V was shortened by 7 bases and J by 1 base, with 15 bases between the two germline ends. The V gene's germline CDR1 is SGHRS and CDR2 YFSETQ. In DNA form, the CDR3 reads TGCGCCAGCGGCCCGGGACACCGATCCTACGAGCAGTACTTC. It is translated as CASGPGHRSYEQYF.

This clone was seen a handful of times. The chain couples TRBV7-2 to TRBJ1-1; maybe TRBD1 (6 bases). The CDR3 runs 13 residues. V lost 3 bases and J 6 bases, leaving 11 bases between the germline ends. Germline lookup yields CDR1 SGHTA and CDR2 FQGNSA. CDR3 coding DNA: TGTGCCAGCAGCTTCCCCGACAGGCCTGAAGCTTTCTTT. It is translated as CASSFPDRPEAFF.

The chain links TRBV7-9 to TRBJ2-4; D is perhaps TRBD1 (8 bases). Germline values: CDR1 SEHNR, CDR2 FQNEAQ (reference sequence). V lost 6 bases and J 0 bases, leaving 18 bases between the germline ends. The CDR3 covers 17 residues. CDR3 coding DNA: TGTGCCAGCAGTTCAGAACAGGGGGAGGGAGCCAAAAACATTCAGTACTTC. Translated, it gives CASSSEQGEGAKNIQYF.

The chain recombines TRBV15 with TRBJ2-5; possibly TRBD2 for D (6 bases). CDR3 size: 15 residues. V shed 0 bases and J shed 3 bases, with 11 bases lying between them. Per germline, CDR1 LNHNV and CDR2 YYDKDF (reference sequence). CDR3 coding DNA: TGTGCCACCAGCAGAGAAAATAGCGGAAAAGAGACCCAGTACTTC. Its protein product is CATSRENSGKETQYF.

This chain uses TRBV5-1 with TRBJ2-3; TRBD2 might be the D (5 bases). The germline V gene has CDR1 SGHRS and CDR2 YFSETQ. The V and J ends lost 2 bases and 2 bases respectively, with 15 bases between them. The CDR3 consists of 16 residues. CDR3 in amino acids: CASSLFSGGYTDTQYF. DNA for the CDR3: TGCGCCAGCAGCTTATTCAGCGGAGGTTACACAGATACGCAGTATTTT.

The gene calls are TRBV3-1 (or the pseudogene TRBV3-2) and TRBJ1-2; a weak D match, TRBD1 (6 bases). Trimming took 3 bases from V and 0 from J, leaving 11 bases between them. Germline V gene lookup returns CDR1 LGHDT and CDR2 YNNKEL (reference sequence). The CDR3 consists of 15 residues. CDR3 in DNA: TGTGCCAGCAGCCAGGCAGGGGTAGCTAACTATGGCTACACCTTC. Encoded protein: CASSQAGVANYGYTF.

This chain joins TRBV10-1 and TRBJ2-1; 9 bases line up with TRBD1. Germline CDR1 WNHNN, CDR2 SYGVQD (reference sequence). The CDR3 covers 16 residues. The trim removed 3 bases at V and 0 bases at J, leaving 3 bases unmatched. This CDR3 reads CASSDSGQGSYNEQFF. The CDR3 region has the DNA TGCGCCAGCAGTGACTCGGGACAGGGCTCCTACAATGAGCAGTTCTTC.

The chain combines TRBV6-5 with TRBJ2-7; D ambiguous. V was pared by 5 bases and J by 3 bases, with 14 bases between. The CDR3 spans 14 residues. Germline V gene sequence: CDR1 MNHEY, CDR2 SVGAGI. DNA for the CDR3: TGTGCCAGCAGTATTCCCCCGAGCAACTACGAGCAGTACTTC. Translating it yields CASSIPPSNYEQYF.

This chain links TRBV2 with TRBJ2-1; possible D gene TRBD1, 6 bases. The germline V and J ends were trimmed by 8 bases and 3 bases, with 17 bases remaining between them. The CDR3 is 15 residues long. CDR1 and CDR2 (germline): SNHLY, FYNNEI. This CDR3 is CASGLTGSGYNEQFF. The CDR3 DNA reads as TGTGCCAGCGGGCTTACAGGGTCCGGCTACAATGAGCAGTTCTTC.

This chain links TRBV30 with TRBJ1-4; D is perhaps TRBD1 (5 bases). The CDR3 contains 17 residues. The V and J ends lost 3 bases and 8 bases respectively, with 25 bases between them. In germline, CDR1 is GTSNPN, CDR2 SVGIG (reference sequence). CDR3 sequence reads: CAWRPGNLGGSGEKLFF. DNA of the CDR3: TGTGCCTGGAGGCCAGGGAACCTTGGTGGAAGTGGCGAAAAACTGTTTTTT.

The sample holds many counts of this clone. The chain employs TRBV21-1 and TRBJ1-5; the table assigns TRBD1, which was not confirmed against the DNA. TRBV21-1 represents a pseudogene. The length of the CDR3 is 17 residues. CDR3 sequence: CASSKKTGNDSNQPQHF. CDR3 coding DNA: TGTGCCAGCAGCAAAAAAACAGGGAATGATAGCAATCAGCCCCAGCATTTT.

The chain couples TRBV11-2 to TRBJ2-3; 12 positions match TRBD2. The CDR3 sequence is 16 residues long. The V gene end was trimmed by 5 bases and the J gene end by 3 bases; junction bases not matched to a gene: 6. Per germline, CDR1 SGHAT and CDR2 FQNNGV. The CDR3 DNA is TGTGCCAGCAGCCTACTAGCGGGAGGACGGACAGATACGCAGTATTTT. Translating it yields CASSLLAGGRTDTQYF.

The V and J genes are TRBV10-2 and TRBJ2-3; 7 positions agree with TRBD2. Germline V gene data show CDR1 as WSHSY and CDR2 as SAAADI. The ends lost 2 bases at V and 3 bases at J; junction bases unmatched: 5. The CDR3 length is 15 residues. CDR3 region: CASSERAGETDTQYF. The CDR3 region has the DNA TGCGCCAGCAGTGAGAGGGCGGGAGAGACAGATACGCAGTATTTT.

The V and J genes are TRBV28 and TRBJ1-1; TRBD1 might be the D (5 bases). V gave up 5 bases and J gave up 4 bases, with 17 bases separating them. Germline values: CDR1 MDHEN, CDR2 SYDVKM. This CDR3 region has 15 residues. CDR3 in amino acids: CASSTPHQGGTEAFF. CDR3 nucleotides: TGTGCCAGCAGTACCCCCCATCAGGGCGGCACTGAAGCTTTCTTT.

The sample holds a few counts of this clone. This chain links TRBV6-5 with TRBJ2-7; D gene ambiguous. Between the trimmed V and J ends, which lost 4 bases and 4 bases, there was a span of 17 bases. This CDR3 spans 15 amino acids. Germline loops: CDR1 MNHEY, CDR2 SVGAGI. The CDR3 region is CASSLSSSPPYEQYF. The CDR3 DNA follows: TGTGCCAGCAGTTTATCTAGTAGTCCTCCGTACGAGCAGTACTTC.

This chain uses TRBV2 with TRBJ2-1, with TRBD2 matching 8 bases. V lost 6 bases, J lost 12 bases, and 10 bases stayed unmatched. In germline, CDR1 is SNHLY, CDR2 FYNNEI. This CDR3 comprises 13 residues. The CDR3 DNA is TGTGCCAGCAGGGCCGGGACTAGTCCTGGGCAGTTCTTC. It yields the protein CASRAGTSPGQFF.

The V call is TRBV5-1, the J call TRBJ2-3, with a weak D call TRBD2 (6 bases). CDR3 length: 15 amino acids. Germline-derived CDR1 and CDR2 are SGHRS and YFSETQ. Trimming took 4 bases from V and 6 from J, leaving 18 bases between them. CDR3 in amino acids: CASSLMGEGRDTQYF. CDR3 bases: TGCGCCAGCAGCCTCATGGGAGAAGGGAGGGATACGCAGTATTTT. Together with reference TRBV5-1 and TRBJ2-3, the CDR3 gives the full variable domain: KAGVTQTPRYLIKTRGQQVTLSCSPISGHRSVSWYQQTPGQGLQFLFEYFSETQRNKGNFPGRFSGRQFSNSRSEMNVSTLELGDSALYLCASSLMGEGRDTQYFGPGTRLTVL.

The chain couples TRBV30 to TRBJ2-7; D not certain. V dropped 3 bases and J dropped 2 bases, with 14 bases sitting between them. This CDR3 has 14 residues. CDR1 and CDR2 (germline): GTSNPN, SVGIG (reference sequence). CDR3 in amino acids: CAWRPSLIAYEQYF. The CDR3 DNA follows: TGTGCCTGGAGACCTAGTTTAATCGCCTACGAGCAGTACTTC.

The genes are TRBV28 and TRBJ1-1, with TRBD1 matching over 7 bases. Looked up from germline, CDR1 is MDHEN and CDR2 is SYDVKM. This CDR3 is built from 14 residues. V shed 4 bases and J 4 bases; nucleotides not matched to a gene: 6. CDR3 protein: CASSSPHRGTEAFF. For the CDR3, the DNA is TGTGCCAGCAGTTCTCCCCACAGGGGCACTGAAGCTTTCTTT.

V gene TRBV11-2 combines with J gene TRBJ2-1; possibly TRBD2 for D (5 bases). Trimming removed 9 bases at V and 0 bases at J, with 15 bases between. The CDR3 has 15 residues. Looked up from germline, CDR1 is SGHAT and CDR2 is FQNNGV. CDR3 sequence: CARYLTTSSYNEQFF. The CDR3 DNA is TGTGCCAGGTACTTGACTACTAGCTCCTACAATGAGCAGTTCTTC.

This clone was seen once. This rearrangement joins TRBV27 to TRBJ1-4; 7 bases map to TRBD1. The CDR3 has 15 residues. The V segment lost 5 bases and the J segment 5 bases; nucleotides outside the gene matches: 8. Germline lookup yields CDR1 MNHEY and CDR2 SMNVEV (reference sequence). CDR3 sequence: CASSRTGTVNEKLFF. The DNA of the CDR3 is TGTGCCAGCAGTCGAACCGGGACAGTGAATGAAAAACTGTTTTTT.

Regarding this clone: The junction differs from germline at one of its ends, possibly a read error. The chain combines TRBV6-2 or TRBV6-3 with TRBJ2-1, with D hard to call. The CDR3 is made up of 14 amino acids. Per the germline V gene, CDR1 is MNHEY and CDR2 is SVGEGT. CDR3 protein: CASSNSISHNEQFF. The CDR3 bases are TGTGCCAGCAGTAACTCAATAAGCCACAATGAGCAGTTCTTC.

This clone was seen a single time. The gene calls are TRBV11-3 and TRBJ2-7, with D uncertain. In germline, CDR1 is SGHNT, CDR2 YENEEA. V lost 5 bases to trimming and J lost 6 bases, with 20 bases between them. The CDR3 is made up of 15 amino acids. The CDR3 bases are TGTGCCAGCAGCCAGGTCAGTGGGCCCTTTAGCGAGCAGTACGTC. Translated: CASSQVSGPFSEQYV.